The clone carrying this T cell receptor beta chain was counted a single time. Its antigen is unknown. PCR was performed using 60 Vbeta and 13 Jbeta primers. Repertoires were generated with immunoSEQ multiplex PCR, while TCRdb's copy carries only in-frame clones and drops some. The top ten hold roughly 1.9% of the sample, which has roughly 81,000 clones, around 77% seen once. This entry is derived from a study of cytomegalovirus exposure and HLA in healthy donors. General study findings and limits: Specificity of three CMV-associated chains for CMV antigens was verified in vitro. By HLA locus, TCR association rates varied in a later analysis, with DRB1 showing the most and HLA-C the fewest. 164 TCR beta chains were listed as cytomegalovirus-associated. HLA restriction was apparent for most CMV-associated TCR beta chains in a later analysis.

The CDR3 loop spans 13 amino acids. J lost 9 bases, V lost 3 bases, and 3 bases had no gene match. Germline-derived CDR1 and CDR2 are SGHAT and FQNNGV. Sequencing used PBMCs. The receptor was derived from a boy younger than 18 in good health and CMV-seronegative. The gene calls are TRBV11-2 and TRBJ1-5, with TRBD1 matching over 9 bases. The CDR3 DNA reads TGTGCCAGCAGCTTGGACAGGGGATCGCCCCAGCATTTT. This translates into CASSLDRGSPQHF.